This TCR beta chain was captured by sequencing in a study of shared clonotypes between healthy human individuals. In regard to this clone: This sample also contains other DNA sequences that code for the same CDR3.

Per germline, CDR1 SGHVS and CDR2 FQNEAQ. The CDR3 has 15 residues. J was trimmed by 4 bases and V by 2 bases; bases with no gene match: 2. Study processing details: With immunoSEQ giving junction-only sequences and no quality scores, filtering differed. Repertoires were generated with immunoSEQ multiplex PCR, while TCRdb's copy carries only in-frame clones and drops some. That table is the source of V, J and clone size, and D and trimming were worked out from the DNA. Of 2 million or so clones in the sample, 85% to 95% were seen once. The V call is TRBV7-8, the J call TRBJ2-1, with 10 bases fitting TRBD2. The sample was naive CD4+ T cells sorted from blood. Specified subset: CD45RA+ positively selected. The source of this sequence is a man aged 18 to 35 in good health. CDR3 in DNA: TGTGCCAGCAGCTTATCAGCGGGGGGGTACAATGAGCAGTTCTTC. Protein product: CASSLSAGGYNEQFF.